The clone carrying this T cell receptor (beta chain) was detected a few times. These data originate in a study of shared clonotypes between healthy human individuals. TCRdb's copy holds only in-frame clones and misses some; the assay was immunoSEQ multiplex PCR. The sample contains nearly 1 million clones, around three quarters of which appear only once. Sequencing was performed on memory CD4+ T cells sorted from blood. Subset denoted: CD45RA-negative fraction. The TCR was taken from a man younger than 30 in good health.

CDR3 nucleotides: TGTGCCGCAGCGGGACAGAGCTCCTACGAGCAGTACTTC. This codes for CAAAGQSSYEQYF. The chain recombines TRBV28 with TRBJ2-7; possibly TRBD1 or TRBD2 for D (7 bases each). This CDR3 is built from 13 residues. V dropped 11 bases and J dropped 0 bases, with 14 bases sitting between them. CDR1 and CDR2 (germline): MDHEN, SYDVKM.